The clone carrying this T cell receptor (beta chain) was detected only a few times. Germline-derived CDR1 and CDR2 are SGHTA and FQGNSA. CDR3 size: 14 residues. Between the trimmed V and J ends, which lost 0 bases and 5 bases, there was a span of 10 bases. This sample is part of a study of long-term antiretroviral therapy in people with HIV. Runs used v3.0 of the immunoSEQ assay and were done at survey level. This table comes from immunoSEQ multiplex PCR, and its TCRdb copy is limited to in-frame clones, with some not included. The data contain fewer than 20,000 clones, 78% of them singletons. The chain has TRBV7-2 and TRBJ1-2; D call uncertain. Sequencing was performed on unsorted PBMCs, taken at the start of antiretroviral therapy, before treatment. This receptor was identified in a woman between 40 and 55 years old with HIV. This CDR3 reads CASSLAERRYGYTF. In DNA form, the CDR3 reads TGTGCCAGCAGCTTAGCGGAGAGAAGGTATGGCTACACCTTC.